This T cell receptor (beta chain) was found in a study of OX40 agonist ivuxolimab in advanced cancers. The overall study: Prior anti-PD-1, anti-PD-L1 or anti-CTLA-4 therapy was allowed; 30% to 40% had some.

Assay: immunoSEQ multiplex PCR; the TCRdb copy retains only in-frame clones and omits some. The sample consists of nearly 80,000 clones, 75% to 95% of them appearing once. The CDR3 is 15 residues long. V lost 4 bases to trimming and J lost 4 bases; unmatched junction nucleotides: 6. Germline CDR1 and CDR2: SNHLY and FYNNEI. Researchers took blood at baseline, on cycle 4 day 1, and on cycle 7 day 1. A remark on this clone: Its antigen remains unknown.

Study-level results: There were also nonresponders showing low normalized T-cell clonal expansion.

J is TRBJ2-1 and V is TRBV2, with 8 bases lining up with TRBD1. The receptor was isolated from an adult with an advanced solid tumor such as melanoma, head and neck, liver or kidney cancer. Source: CD4+ or CD8+ T cells sorted from blood, taken in a trial of the OX40 agonist ivuxolimab. CDR3 in DNA: TGTGCCAGCAGTGTTGGGCAGGGGGCTTACAATGAGCAGTTCTTC. Protein sequence: CASSVGQGAYNEQFF.